A single sample gave rise to the 17 T cell receptor beta chains below, sequenced in a study of chronic HIV infection and antiretroviral therapy. One entry per CDR3 protein, called by TCRdb with MiXCR from the 5' RACE reads. The table has tens of thousands of distinct CDR3 sequences, roughly 9.1% seen once. Sequencing input: peripheral blood. All receptors derive from an adult who had HIV and had not received antiretroviral therapy, or was an uninfected healthy control (not recorded which).

This clonotype appeared many times. This chain joins TRBV3-1 and TRBJ2-3; 7 nucleotides line up with TRBD2. The CDR3 consists of 15 residues. Germline lookup yields CDR1 LGHDT and CDR2 YNNKEL (reference sequence). The trim removed 4 bases at V and 4 bases at J, leaving 8 bases unmatched. CDR3 DNA sequence: TGTGCCAGCAGCCCCCCCGCGGGAGTGCCAGATACGCAGTATTTT. This translates into CASSPPAGVPDTQYF.

In its sample, this clonotype was seen many times. This chain uses TRBV7-9 with TRBJ1-1; 10 positions match TRBD1. The V and J ends lost 5 bases and 7 bases, in that order; junction bases with no gene match: 4. The CDR3 runs 13 residues. Germline assignment: CDR1 SEHNR and CDR2 FQNEAQ (reference sequence). CDR3 sequence: CASSQGTGVEAFF. The CDR3 coding sequence is TGTGCCAGCAGCCAGGGGACAGGGGTTGAAGCTTTCTTT.

The table lists this clonotype with a few counts. V is TRBV14 and J is TRBJ2-7, with TRBD2 identical over 9 bases. J lost 0 bases, V lost 3 bases, and 12 bases had no gene match. Germline CDR1 reads SGHDN; CDR2 reads FVKESK. The CDR3 runs 18 residues. CDR3 sequence: CASSHWLAGSPSSYEQYF. CDR3 DNA sequence: TGTGCCAGCAGCCATTGGCTAGCGGGGTCTCCGAGCTCCTACGAGCAGTACTTC.

This clonotype has ten or more counts. The V and J genes are TRBV27 and TRBJ2-3; D is unresolved. This CDR3 spans 14 amino acids. V was trimmed by 4 bases and J by 0 bases, leaving 8 bases between them. Germline values: CDR1 MNHEY, CDR2 SMNVEV (reference sequence). CDR3 nucleotides: TGTGCCAGCAGTTGGAGTGCTAGCACAGATACGCAGTATTTT. Protein sequence: CASSWSASTDTQYF.

There are many counts of this clonotype. The J gene is TRBJ1-1, the V gene TRBV18; 9 nucleotides match TRBD1. After removal of 3 bases from V and 0 bases from J, the junction contained 5 bases not matched to a gene. This CDR3 is 16 amino acids long. In germline, CDR1 is KGHSH, CDR2 LQKENI. CDR3 DNA sequence: TGTGCCAGCTCACCGTCCGGGACAGGGTTGAACACTGAAGCTTTCTTT. Encoded protein: CASSPSGTGLNTEAFF. The full variable domain, with the rest looked up from reference TRBV18 and TRBJ1-1, is NAGVMQNPRHLVRRRGQEARLRCSPMKGHSHVYWYRQLPEEGLKFMVYLQKENIIDESGMPKERFSAEFPKEGPSILRIQQVVRGDSAAYFCASSPSGTGLNTEAFFGQGTRLTVV.

This chain links TRBV7-9 with TRBJ2-3; possibly TRBD1 or TRBD2 for D (5 bases each). With 5 bases removed from V and 9 bases from J, the gap between germline ends came to 12 bases. The V gene's germline CDR1 is SEHNR and CDR2 FQNEAQ (reference sequence). CDR3 length: 12 amino acids. The CDR3 nucleotides read TGTGCCAGCAGCCGGGGACCCCTAACGCAGTATTTT. Translating gives CASSRGPLTQYF.

This clonotype was observed at least ten times. The rearrangement joins TRBV29-1 to TRBJ1-1; perhaps TRBD1 as D (5 bases). The CDR3 sequence is 14 residues long. V dropped 2 bases and J dropped 0 bases, with 10 bases sitting between them. The germline gives CDR1 SQVTM, CDR2 ANQGSEA. The CDR3 region is CSVERDVLNTEAFF. The CDR3 bases are TGCAGCGTTGAAAGGGACGTATTGAACACTGAAGCTTTCTTT.

Ten or more counts support this clonotype. This chain connects TRBV11-2 to TRBJ2-3; TRBD1 agrees at 7 bases. The CDR3 contains 17 residues. The germline gives CDR1 SGHAT, CDR2 FQNNGV. V lost 0 bases to trimming and J lost 3 bases; unmatched junction nucleotides: 9. The CDR3 nucleotides are TGTGCCAGCAGCTTAGAGGTGCGAGGGGGCGGTACAGATACGCAGTATTTT. It codes for CASSLEVRGGGTDTQYF.

This clonotype showed up many times. The chain couples TRBV29-1 to TRBJ1-2; D is ambiguous. CDR1 and CDR2 (germline): SQVTM, ANQGSEA. The CDR3 length is 13 residues. Trimming took 0 bases from V and 3 from J, leaving 8 bases between them. The CDR3 reads CSVEDWEDYGYTF. In DNA, the CDR3 is TGCAGCGTTGAAGATTGGGAGGACTATGGCTACACCTTC.

V usage is TRBV20-1 and J usage is TRBJ1-4; D is ambiguous. This CDR3 has 13 residues. V lost 5 bases and J lost 3, with 10 bases in between. Per the germline V gene, CDR1 is DFQATT and CDR2 is SNEGSKA (reference sequence). The CDR3 reads CSAQARANEKLFF. CDR3 nucleotides: TGCAGTGCTCAAGCCAGAGCTAATGAAAAACTGTTTTTT.

A single count supports this clonotype. A much bigger clone sits one base away, suggesting this may be a read error. The chain employs TRBV2 and TRBJ2-3, with 10 bases matching TRBD1. This CDR3 contains 14 residues. The trim removed 9 bases at V and 5 bases at J, leaving 8 bases unmatched. Germline CDR1 SNHLY, CDR2 FYNNEI. DNA of the CDR3: TGTGCCAGTTTCGGACAGGGGGTCGAAGATACGCAGTATTTT. It is translated as CASFGQGVEDTQYF.

The V call is TRBV7-9, the J call TRBJ1-1, with D possibly matching TRBD1 (5 bases). The germline V and J ends were trimmed by 2 bases and 7 bases, with 14 bases remaining between them. Germline CDR1 reads SEHNR; CDR2 reads FQNEAQ (reference sequence). The CDR3 is made up of 14 amino acids. This CDR3 reads CASSLTRREDEAFF. CDR3 coding DNA: TGTGCCAGCAGCTTAACACGCAGGGAGGATGAAGCTTTCTTT.

This clonotype was counted between two and nine times. The chain joins TRBV28 to TRBJ2-7, with 8 bases lining up with TRBD2. V was clipped by 7 bases and J by 0 bases; unmatched bases: 2. The length of the CDR3 is 13 residues. CDR1 and CDR2 from the germline V gene are MDHEN and SYDVKM. The CDR3 region is CASTGTSSYEQYF. CDR3 nucleotides: TGTGCCAGCACCGGGACTAGCTCCTACGAGCAGTACTTC.

This clonotype was observed a few times. The chain employs TRBV6-5 and TRBJ2-2, with 9 bases aligning to TRBD1. Germline V gene lookup returns CDR1 MNHEY and CDR2 SVGAGI. This CDR3 is 17 amino acids long. V trimming: 0 bases; J trimming: 0 bases; junction bases outside the gene matches: 2. Here the CDR3 reads CASSYSGTGSNTGELFF. CDR3 bases: TGTGCCAGCAGTTACTCCGGGACAGGGTCGAACACCGGGGAGCTGTTTTTT.

There are many counts of this clonotype. The rearrangement links TRBV4-3 to TRBJ2-6; D possibly corresponds to TRBD2 (5 bases). There are 17 residues in the CDR3. Germline-derived CDR1 and CDR2 are LGHNA and YSLEER. With 1 base removed from V and 0 bases from J, the gap between germline ends came to 10 bases. The CDR3 is CASSQAGVASGANVLTF. The DNA for the CDR3 is TGCGCCAGCAGCCAAGCCGGGGTGGCCTCTGGGGCCAACGTCCTGACTTTC.

This clonotype showed up many times. The rearrangement joins TRBV10-3 to TRBJ1-1, with a tentative D call TRBD1 (6 bases). Looked up from germline, CDR1 is ENHRY and CDR2 is SYGVKD. Trimming pared 8 bases from V and 1 base from J, leaving 11 bases between. CDR3 size: 13 residues. CDR3: CAIQLQGNTEAFF. CDR3 coding DNA: TGTGCCATCCAGTTACAGGGGAACACTGAAGCTTTCTTT.

This clonotype was seen many times. The rearrangement uses TRBV7-9 and TRBJ2-7; D possibly corresponds to TRBD2 (6 bases). This CDR3 spans 16 amino acids. V was shortened by 4 bases and J by 6 bases, with 22 bases between the two germline ends. Germline lookup yields CDR1 SEHNR and CDR2 FQNEAQ (reference sequence). The CDR3 sequence is CASSSPGSTDSVEQYF. CDR3 DNA sequence: TGTGCCAGCAGCTCCCCCGGGAGCACTGATTCGGTCGAGCAGTACTTC.